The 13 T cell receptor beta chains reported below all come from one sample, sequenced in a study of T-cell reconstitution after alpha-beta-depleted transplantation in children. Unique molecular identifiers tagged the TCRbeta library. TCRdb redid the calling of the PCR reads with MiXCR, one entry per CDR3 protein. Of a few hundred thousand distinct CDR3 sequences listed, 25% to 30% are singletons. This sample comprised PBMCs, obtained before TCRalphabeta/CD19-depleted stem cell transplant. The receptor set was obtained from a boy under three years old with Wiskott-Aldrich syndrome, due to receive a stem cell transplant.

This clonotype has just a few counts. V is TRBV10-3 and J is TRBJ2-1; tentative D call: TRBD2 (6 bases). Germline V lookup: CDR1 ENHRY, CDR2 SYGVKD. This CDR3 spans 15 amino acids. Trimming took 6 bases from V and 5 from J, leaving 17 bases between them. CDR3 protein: CAIRTTSMLDNEQFF. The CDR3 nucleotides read TGTGCCATCAGGACAACTAGCATGTTAGACAATGAGCAGTTCTTC.

CDR3 in amino acids: CASSLVGAGVNGELFF. CDR3 nucleotides: TGCGCCAGCAGCTTGGTTGGAGCGGGAGTCAACGGGGAGCTGTTTTTT. This sequence joins TRBV5-1 and TRBJ2-2; TRBD2 aligns across 8 bases. Germline loops: CDR1 SGHRS, CDR2 YFSETQ. The J segment lost 7 bases and the V segment lost 0 bases, leaving 8 bases of the junction unmatched. The CDR3 is made up of 16 amino acids. Filled out from reference TRBV5-1 and TRBJ2-2, the complete variable domain reads KAGVTQTPRYLIKTRGQQVTLSCSPISGHRSVSWYQQTPGQGLQFLFEYFSETQRNKGNFPGRFSGRQFSNSRSEMNVSTLELGDSALYLCASSLVGAGVNGELFFGEGSRLTVL.

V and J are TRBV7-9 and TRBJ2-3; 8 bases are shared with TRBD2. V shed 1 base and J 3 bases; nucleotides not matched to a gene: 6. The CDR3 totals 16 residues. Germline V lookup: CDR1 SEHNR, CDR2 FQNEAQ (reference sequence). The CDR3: CASSLGSGSGTDTQYF. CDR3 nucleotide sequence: TGTGCCAGCAGCTTAGGAAGCGGGAGTGGTACAGATACGCAGTATTTT.

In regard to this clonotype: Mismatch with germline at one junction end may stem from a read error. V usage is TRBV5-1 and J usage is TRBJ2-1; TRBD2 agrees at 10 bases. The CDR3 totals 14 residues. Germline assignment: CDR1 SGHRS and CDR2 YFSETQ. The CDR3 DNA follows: TGCGCCAGCAGCTTGGGTCTAGCGGGAGAAACCCCCCTCTTC. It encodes CASSLGLAGETPLF.

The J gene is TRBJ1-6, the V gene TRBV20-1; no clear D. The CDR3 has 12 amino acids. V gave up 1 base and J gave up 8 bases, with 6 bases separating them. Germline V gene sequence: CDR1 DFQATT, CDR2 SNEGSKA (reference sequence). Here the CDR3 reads CSARGWDSPLHF. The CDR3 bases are TGCAGTGCTAGAGGGTGGGATTCACCCCTCCACTTT.

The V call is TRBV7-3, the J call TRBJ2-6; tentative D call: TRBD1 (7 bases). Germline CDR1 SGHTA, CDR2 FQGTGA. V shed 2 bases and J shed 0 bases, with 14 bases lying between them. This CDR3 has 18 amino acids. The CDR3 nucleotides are TGTGCCAGCAGCTTACCAGGGGGGCCGGACTCTGGGGCCAACGTCCTGACTTTC. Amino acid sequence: CASSLPGGPDSGANVLTF.

For the CDR3, the DNA is TGTGCCAGCAGCTTAACAGGCTTGGCTAGCGGGATTGAGTACGAGCAGTACTTC. Encoded protein: CASSLTGLASGIEYEQYF. V and J are TRBV11-2 and TRBJ2-7; TRBD2 aligns across 9 bases. The CDR3 sequence is 18 residues long. The germline CDR1 and CDR2 sequences are SGHAT and FQNNGV. Trimming at V came to 2 bases and at J to 4 bases, leaving 15 bases not matched to a gene.

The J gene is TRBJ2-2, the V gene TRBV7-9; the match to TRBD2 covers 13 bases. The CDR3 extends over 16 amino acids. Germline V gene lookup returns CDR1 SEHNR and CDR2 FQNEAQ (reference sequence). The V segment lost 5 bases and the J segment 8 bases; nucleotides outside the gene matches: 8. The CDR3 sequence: CASSPGTSGIPGELFF. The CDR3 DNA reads TGTGCCAGCAGCCCGGGGACTAGCGGGATACCTGGGGAGCTGTTTTTT.

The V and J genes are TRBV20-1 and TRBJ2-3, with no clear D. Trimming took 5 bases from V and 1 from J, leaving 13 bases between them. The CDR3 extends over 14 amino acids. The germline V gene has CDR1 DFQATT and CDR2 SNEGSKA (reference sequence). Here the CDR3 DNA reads TGCAGTGCTCTCGACACGAAGGGCACAGATACGCAGTATTTT. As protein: CSALDTKGTDTQYF.

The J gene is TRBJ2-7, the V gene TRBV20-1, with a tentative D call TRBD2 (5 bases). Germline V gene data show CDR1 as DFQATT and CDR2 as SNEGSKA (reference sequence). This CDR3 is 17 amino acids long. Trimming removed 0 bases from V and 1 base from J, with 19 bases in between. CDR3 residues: CSARDYRSAVHSYEQYF. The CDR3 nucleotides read TGCAGTGCTAGAGATTATCGGTCAGCGGTACATTCCTACGAGCAGTACTTC.

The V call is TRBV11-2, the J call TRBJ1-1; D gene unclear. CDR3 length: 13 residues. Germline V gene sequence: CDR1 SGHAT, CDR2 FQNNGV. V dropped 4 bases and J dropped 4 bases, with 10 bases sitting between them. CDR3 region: CASSSYGGTEAFF. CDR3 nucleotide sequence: TGTGCCAGCAGCTCGTACGGAGGCACTGAAGCTTTCTTT.

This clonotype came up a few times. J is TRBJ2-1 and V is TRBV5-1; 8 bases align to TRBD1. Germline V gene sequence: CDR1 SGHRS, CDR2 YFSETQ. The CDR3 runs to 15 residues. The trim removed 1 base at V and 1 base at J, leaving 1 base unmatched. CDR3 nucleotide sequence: TGCGCCAGCAGCTTGCAGGGGGCTTCCTACAATGAGCAGTTCTTC. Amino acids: CASSLQGASYNEQFF.

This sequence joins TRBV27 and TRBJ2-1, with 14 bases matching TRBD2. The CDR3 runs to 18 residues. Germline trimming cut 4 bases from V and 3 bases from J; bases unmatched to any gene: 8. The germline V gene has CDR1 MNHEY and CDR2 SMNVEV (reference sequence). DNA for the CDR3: TGTGCCAGCAGTTCACCGGGACTAGCGGGAGTTATCTACAATGAGCAGTTCTTC. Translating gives CASSSPGLAGVIYNEQFF.